This T cell receptor (beta chain) stems from a study of cytomegalovirus exposure and HLA in healthy donors. The study, taken as a whole, reports: Confirmation was obtained in vitro that a few CMV-associated chains are specific for CMV antigens. Whilst most TCR sequences proved rare, a subset of public TCRs occurred across many donors.

V gave up 3 bases and J gave up 1 base; unmatched junction bases: 3. Germline V gene data show CDR1 as PRHDT and CDR2 as FYEKMQ (reference sequence). The CDR3 covers 15 residues. Details on this clone: Its target is unknown.

Method: immunoSEQ multiplex PCR; TCRdb's copy keeps in-frame clones and lacks some. The sample yields about 240,000 clones, around nine tenths seen once. These donors were members of the approximately 110-subject validation cohort, a group separate from the approximately 700-subject first cohort. Sequencing used PBMCs. The chain is built from TRBV13 and TRBJ2-7; TRBD1 agrees at 10 bases. This sequence was found in a man aged 18 to 29 in good health and CMV-seronegative. CDR3 nucleotide sequence: TGTGCCAGCAGCTTTAGGGACAGGGGTTCCTACGAGCAGTACTTC. Translating it yields CASSFRDRGSYEQYF.